These T cell receptor beta chains were read from a single sample in a study of multiple sclerosis patients with progressive multifocal leukoencephalopathy. This table comes from immunoSEQ multiplex PCR, and its TCRdb copy is limited to in-frame clones, with some not included. In the table there are some 30,000 clones, 89% of which are singletons. The sequencing used PBMCs, collected from a patient treated with natalizumab. These receptors were taken from a human donor with multiple sclerosis. Both conserved end residues are part of each CDR3. The order of the fields is J gene, clone size, V gene, D gene, CDR3 DNA, CDR3 protein. A D gene is named only where the DNA matches it firmly. A clone size is listed for some rows: how often the clone was seen (once, few, many), or a class if it is expanded.

>TRBJ2-5|-|TRBV7-2|TRBD2
TGTGCCAGCAGCATAAACCTCCTACTAGCGGGAGGGGACCAGCAGTACTTC
CASSINLLLAGGDQQYF
>TRBJ2-3|-|TRBV10-3|TRBD1
TGTGCCATCACCGAAGGGGACAGAACAGATACGCAGTATTTT
CAITEGDRTDTQYF
>TRBJ2-7|-|TRBV5-1|TRBD1
TGCGCCAGCAGCGACGGACAGGGGATGGTGTACGAGCAGTACTTC
CASSDGQGMVYEQYF
>TRBJ2-4|-|TRBV4-3|-
TGCGCCAGCAGCCAAGATATAGGGGTCGCCCCGCGGTACTTC
CASSQDIGVAPRYF
>TRBJ1-1|-|TRBV11-2|-
TGTGCCAGCAGCTTAGCTCTGAACACTGAAGCTTTCTTT
CASSLALNTEAFF
>TRBJ2-2|-|TRBV27|-
TGTGCCAGCAGATTGACGGACAGGAACACCGGGGAGCTGTTTTTT
CASRLTDRNTGELFF
>TRBJ2-7|few|TRBV6-1|TRBD1
TGTGCCAGCAGTGACACAGGGGAGTACGAGCAGTACTTC
CASSDTGEYEQYF
>TRBJ1-1|-|TRBV6-1|TRBD1
TGTGCCAGCGCTAGCAGGGGGGGGAACACTGAAGCTTTCTTT
CASASRGGNTEAFF
>TRBJ2-3|-|TRBV7-3|-
TGTGCCAGCAGCTTTGGGAACTCCCTCGGCACAGATACGCAGTATTTT
CASSFGNSLGTDTQYF
>TRBJ1-1|once|TRBV27|TRBD1
TGTGCCAGCAGCTCCACTACCGGGACAGGGAATCGGGACACTGAAGCTTTCTTT
CASSSTTGTGNRDTEAFF
>TRBJ1-4|-|TRBV5-6|-
TGTGCCAGCAGCTCGATTAATGAAAAACTGTTTTTT
CASSSINEKLFF
>TRBJ2-1|-|TRBV2|-
TGTGCCAGCAATCTAAAGGGTCGGAATGAGCAGTTCTTC
CASNLKGRNEQFF
>TRBJ2-2|-|TRBV10-1|-
TGCGCCAGCAGACCAGGCGTTGCGAACACCGGGGAGCTGTTTTTT
CASRPGVANTGELFF
>TRBJ2-7|-|TRBV29-1|-
TGCAGCGTTGCCCACGGGCTGGGAAACGAGCAGTACTTC
CSVAHGLGNEQYF
>TRBJ2-3|-|TRBV5-4|-
TGTGCCAGCAGCCCGGGTCGCGGAGCTAGCACAGATACGCAGTATTTT
CASSPGRGASTDTQYF
>TRBJ2-7|-|TRBV10-3|TRBD1
TGTGCCATCAGTGAGACAGGGGCGTCCTACGAGCAGTACTTC
CAISETGASYEQYF
>TRBJ2-2|-|TRBV12-5|TRBD1
TGTGCTAGTGGCACAGGGGTGGGGACCGGGGAGCTGTTTTTT
CASGTGVGTGELFF
>TRBJ2-1|-|TRBV2|-
TGTGCCAGCAGACCGAAAAAAAACAATGAGCAGTTCTTC
CASRPKKNNEQFF
>TRBJ2-2|-|TRBV30|TRBD2
TGTGCCTGGAGCCCGACTAGCGGGAGGACCGGGGAGCTGTTTTTT
CAWSPTSGRTGELFF
>TRBJ1-6|-|TRBV25-1|-
TGTGCCAGCAGTGGAACCGGGACGGTACACTCACCCCTCCACTTT
CASSGTGTVHSPLHF
>TRBJ1-3|-|TRBV7-2|-
TGTGCCAGCAGCTTAGTAAGTGGACAGCACTCTGGAAACACCATATATTTT
CASSLVSGQHSGNTIYF
>TRBJ1-1|-|TRBV30|-
TGTGCCTGGAGTGGGGGGCCTGGCCGAGGGAACACTGAAGCTTTCTTT
CAWSGGPGRGNTEAFF
>TRBJ1-3|-|TRBV6-1|-
TGTGCCAGCAGGTCCCAGCTAGTCGGGAGAAACACCATATATTTT
CASRSQLVGRNTIYF
>TRBJ2-1|-|TRBV19|-
TGTGCCAGTAGTATAACTCGATGGGCAGGGTTATCCTACAATGAGCAGTTCTTC
CASSITRWAGLSYNEQFF
>TRBJ1-1|-|TRBV7-2|TRBD1
TGTGCCAGCAGCTTGAACAGGGGAGCTGAAGCTTTCTTT
CASSLNRGAEAFF
>TRBJ2-5|-|TRBV5-1|TRBD1
TGCGCCAGCAGCGCCCCGACAGGGGGCGGAGAGACCCAGTACTTC
CASSAPTGGGETQYF
>TRBJ1-5|-|TRBV28|-
TGTGCCAGCAGTACAGGTGATCAGCCCCAGCATTTT
CASSTGDQPQHF
>TRBJ2-7|-|TRBV6-6|-
TGTGCCAGCAGTTACGCCCCGGGCGAGCAGTACTTC
CASSYAPGEQYF
>TRBJ2-1|-|TRBV19|TRBD2
TGTGCCAGTAGTGCCGGGACTAGCGATGAGCAGTTCTTC
CASSAGTSDEQFF
>TRBJ2-2|-|TRBV18|-
TGTGCCAGCTCACCACCTGCGGGGACCGGGGAGCTGTTTTTT
CASSPPAGTGELFF
>TRBJ1-3|-|TRBV30|-
TGTGCCTGGAGCGCGGCAGGGAGTCTCGGGGGAAACACCATATATTTT
CAWSAAGSLGGNTIYF
>TRBJ2-2|-|TRBV6-5|-
TGTGCCAGCAGCGGGACGCACATCGGGGAGCTGTTTTTT
CASSGTHIGELFF
>TRBJ1-2|few|TRBV6-5|TRBD1
TGTGCCAGCAGTTACTCGGTCAAAGGGGGCTCATCTGGCTACACCTTC
CASSYSVKGGSSGYTF
>TRBJ1-1|-|TRBV6-6|-
TGTGCCAGCAGACCCCGTGGGGGGAACACTGAAGCTTTCTTT
CASRPRGGNTEAFF
>TRBJ1-1|-|TRBV4-1|-
TGCGCCAGCAGCCAAGAGAGACGGGTGGGGACTGAAGCTTTCTTT
CASSQERRVGTEAFF